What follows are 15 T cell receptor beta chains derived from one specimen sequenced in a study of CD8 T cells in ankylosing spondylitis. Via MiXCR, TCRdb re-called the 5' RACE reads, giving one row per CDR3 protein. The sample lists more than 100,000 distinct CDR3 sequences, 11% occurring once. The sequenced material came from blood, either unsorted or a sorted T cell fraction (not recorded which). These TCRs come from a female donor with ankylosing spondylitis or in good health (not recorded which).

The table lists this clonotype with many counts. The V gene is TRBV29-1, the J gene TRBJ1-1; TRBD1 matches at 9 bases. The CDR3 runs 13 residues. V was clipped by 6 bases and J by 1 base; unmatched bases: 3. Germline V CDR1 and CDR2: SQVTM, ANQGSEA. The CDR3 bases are TGCAGCGTCGCGGGACAGGGGAACACTGAAGCTTTCTTT. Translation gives CSVAGQGNTEAFF.

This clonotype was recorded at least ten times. CDR3 protein: CASSLTGGWEQYF. The CDR3, as DNA: TGTGCCAGCAGCTTAACAGGGGGCTGGGAGCAGTACTTC. The genes are TRBV7-9 and TRBJ2-7; 9 bases map to TRBD1. CDR3 length equals 13 residues. Germline loops: CDR1 SEHNR, CDR2 FQNEAQ (reference sequence). Trimming cost V 2 bases and J 7 bases; bases outside gene matches: 3. The full variable domain, rest sourced from reference TRBV7-9 and TRBJ2-7, is DTGVSQNPRHKITKRGQNVTFRCDPISEHNRLYWYRQTLGQGPEFLTYFQNEAQLEKSRLLSDRFSAERPKGSFSTLEIQRTEQGDSAMYLCASSLTGGWEQYFGPGTRLTVT.

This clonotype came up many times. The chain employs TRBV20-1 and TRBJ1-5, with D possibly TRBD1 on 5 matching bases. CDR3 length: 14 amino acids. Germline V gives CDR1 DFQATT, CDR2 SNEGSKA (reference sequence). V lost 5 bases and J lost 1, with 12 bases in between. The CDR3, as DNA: TGCAGTGCTTCCCATGAGGGGAGCAATCAGCCCCAGCATTTT. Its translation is CSASHEGSNQPQHF.

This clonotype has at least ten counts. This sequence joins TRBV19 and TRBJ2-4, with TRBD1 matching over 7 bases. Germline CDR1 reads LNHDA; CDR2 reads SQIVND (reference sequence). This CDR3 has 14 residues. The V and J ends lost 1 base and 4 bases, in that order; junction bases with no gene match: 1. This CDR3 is CASSIARGKNIQYF. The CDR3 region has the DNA TGTGCCAGTAGTATAGCCAGGGGGAAAAACATTCAGTACTTC. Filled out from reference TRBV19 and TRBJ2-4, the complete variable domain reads DGGITQSPKYLFRKEGQNVTLSCEQNLNHDAMYWYRQDPGQGLRLIYYSQIVNDFQKGDIAEGYSVSREKKESFPLTVTSAQKNPTAFYLCASSIARGKNIQYFGAGTRLSVL.

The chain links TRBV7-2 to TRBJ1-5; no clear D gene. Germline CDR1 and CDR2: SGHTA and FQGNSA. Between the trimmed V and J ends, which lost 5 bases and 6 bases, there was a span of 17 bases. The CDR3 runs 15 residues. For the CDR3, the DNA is TGTACCAGCAGCCAGACCCCAGGAAGCGGTCAGCCCCAGCATTTT. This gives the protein CTSSQTPGSGQPQHF.

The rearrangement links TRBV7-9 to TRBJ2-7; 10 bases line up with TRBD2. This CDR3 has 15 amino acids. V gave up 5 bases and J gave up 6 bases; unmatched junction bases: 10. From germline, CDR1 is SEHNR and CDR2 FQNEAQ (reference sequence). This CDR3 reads CASSQGALAGAEQYF. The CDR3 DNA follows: TGTGCCAGCAGCCAAGGGGCCCTAGCGGGAGCCGAGCAGTACTTC.

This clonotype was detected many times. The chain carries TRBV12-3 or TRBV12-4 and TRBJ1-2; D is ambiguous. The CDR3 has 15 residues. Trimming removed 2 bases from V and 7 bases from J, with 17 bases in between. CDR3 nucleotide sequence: TGTGCCAGCAGTTTATGGGCTTCGATTGGAAGTGGCTACACCTTC. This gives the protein CASSLWASIGSGYTF.

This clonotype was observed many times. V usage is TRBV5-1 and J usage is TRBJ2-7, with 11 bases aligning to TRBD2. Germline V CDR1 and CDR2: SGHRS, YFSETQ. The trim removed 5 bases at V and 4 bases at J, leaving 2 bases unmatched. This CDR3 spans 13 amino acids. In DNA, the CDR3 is TGCGCCAGCAGAACTAGCGGGGGTTACGAGCAGTACTTC. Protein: CASRTSGGYEQYF.

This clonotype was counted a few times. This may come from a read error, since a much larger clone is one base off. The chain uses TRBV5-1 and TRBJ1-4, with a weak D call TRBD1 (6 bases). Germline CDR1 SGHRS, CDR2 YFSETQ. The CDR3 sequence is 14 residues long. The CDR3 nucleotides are TGCGTCAGCAGCTTGGGGGGGCCGGGTGAAAAACTGTTTTTT. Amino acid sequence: CVSSLGGPGEKLFF. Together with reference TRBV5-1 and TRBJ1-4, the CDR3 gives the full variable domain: KAGVTQTPRYLIKTRGQQVTLSCSPISGHRSVSWYQQTPGQGLQFLFEYFSETQRNKGNFPGRFSGRQFSNSRSEMNVSTLELGDSALYLCVSSLGGPGEKLFFGSGTQLSVL.

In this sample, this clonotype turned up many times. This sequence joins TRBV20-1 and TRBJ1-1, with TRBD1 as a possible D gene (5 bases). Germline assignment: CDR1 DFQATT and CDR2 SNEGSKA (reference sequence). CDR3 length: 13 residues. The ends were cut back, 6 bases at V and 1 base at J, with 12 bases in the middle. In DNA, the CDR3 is TGCAGTGCGACTCCGGGGCGGAACACTGAAGCTTTCTTT. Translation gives CSATPGRNTEAFF.

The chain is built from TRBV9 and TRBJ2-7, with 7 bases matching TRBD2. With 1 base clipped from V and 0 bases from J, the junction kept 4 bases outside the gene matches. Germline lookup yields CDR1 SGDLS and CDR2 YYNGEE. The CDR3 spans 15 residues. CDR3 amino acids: CASSVSGGSSYEQYF. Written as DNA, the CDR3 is TGTGCCAGCAGCGTATCCGGGGGGAGCTCCTACGAGCAGTACTTC. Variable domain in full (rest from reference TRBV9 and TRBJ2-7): DSGVTQTPKHLITATGQRVTLRCSPRSGDLSVYWYQQSLDQGLQFLIQYYNGEERAKGNILERFSAQQFPDLHSELNLSSLELGDSALYFCASSVSGGSSYEQYFGPGTRLTVT.

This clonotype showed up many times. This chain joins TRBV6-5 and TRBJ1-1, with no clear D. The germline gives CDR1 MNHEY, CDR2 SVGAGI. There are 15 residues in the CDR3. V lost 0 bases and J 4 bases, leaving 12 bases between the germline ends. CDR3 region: CASSYSNRGGTEAFF. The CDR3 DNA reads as TGTGCCAGCAGTTACTCGAACCGGGGAGGCACTGAAGCTTTCTTT.

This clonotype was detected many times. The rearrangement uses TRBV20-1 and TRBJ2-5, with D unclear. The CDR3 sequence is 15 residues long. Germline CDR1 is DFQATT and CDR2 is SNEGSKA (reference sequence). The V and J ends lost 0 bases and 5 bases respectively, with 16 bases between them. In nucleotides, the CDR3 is TGCAGTGCTAGAGACGGGTCGGCGATGCACGAGACCCAGTACTTC. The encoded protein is CSARDGSAMHETQYF.

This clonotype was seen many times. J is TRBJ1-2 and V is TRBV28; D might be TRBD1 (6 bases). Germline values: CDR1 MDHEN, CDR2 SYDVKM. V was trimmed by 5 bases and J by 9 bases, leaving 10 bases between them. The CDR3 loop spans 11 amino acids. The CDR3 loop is CASSPRDSYTF. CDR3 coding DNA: TGTGCCAGCAGTCCCCGGGACAGCTACACCTTC.

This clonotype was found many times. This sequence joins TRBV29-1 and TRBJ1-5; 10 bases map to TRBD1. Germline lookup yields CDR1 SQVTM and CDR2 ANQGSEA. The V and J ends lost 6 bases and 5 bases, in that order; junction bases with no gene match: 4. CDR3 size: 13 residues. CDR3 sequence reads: CSVGQGEYQPQHF. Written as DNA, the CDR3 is TGCAGCGTAGGACAGGGGGAGTATCAGCCCCAGCATTTT.